Below, 19 T cell receptor beta chains from the same sample are listed, as sequenced in a study of T cell responses to AZD1222 COVID-19 vaccine. Generated by immunoSEQ multiplex PCR, the TCRdb table keeps only in-frame clones and is missing some. This sample has fewer than 110,000 clones, with about nine tenths found just once. Material: peripheral blood, obtained on day 0 of AZD1222 vaccination. Receptors originate from an adult in good health.

This chain connects TRBV7-2 to TRBJ2-4; the D call may be TRBD1 or TRBD2 (6 bases each). The CDR3 is made up of 17 amino acids. V lost 2 bases and J 1 base, leaving 15 bases between the germline ends. CDR1 and CDR2 (germline): SGHTA, FQGNSA. This CDR3 reads CASSLNGGGGAKNIQYF. The CDR3 nucleotides read TGTGCCAGCAGCTTAAATGGGGGCGGAGGGGCCAAAAACATTCAGTACTTC.

This chain uses TRBV2 with TRBJ1-2; 8 nucleotides line up with TRBD1. Germline values: CDR1 SNHLY, CDR2 FYNNEI. CDR3 length equals 16 residues. Trimming took 6 bases from V and 5 from J; bases not matched to a gene: 14. CDR3 loop: CASRDRTGTDVYGYTF. The CDR3 DNA reads as TGTGCCAGCAGGGACAGGACAGGGACTGATGTATATGGCTACACCTTC.

This rearrangement joins TRBV29-1 to TRBJ1-4, with D maybe TRBD1 (6 bases). Trimming pared 6 bases from V and 11 bases from J, leaving 13 bases between. CDR3 length equals 11 residues. Germline V gene data show CDR1 as SQVTM and CDR2 as ANQGSEA. CDR3 sequence (DNA): TGCAGCGTGCTGACAGGACAGAAACTGTTTTTT. This gives the protein CSVLTGQKLFF.

This rearrangement joins TRBV14 to TRBJ1-2; no clear D gene. CDR3 length: 13 amino acids. Trimming left V 4 bases short and J 8 bases short, with 14 bases between. Germline CDR1 and CDR2: SGHDN and FVKESK. As DNA, the CDR3 is TGTGCCAGCAGCCGCGACACCGGGTGGGGCTACACCTTC. Amino acids: CASSRDTGWGYTF.

The J gene is TRBJ2-5, the V gene TRBV5-4; tentative D call: TRBD2 (6 bases). The germline V gene encodes CDR1 SGHNT and CDR2 YYREEE (reference sequence). This CDR3 comprises 16 residues. The ends were cut back, 3 bases at V and 2 bases at J, with 17 bases in the middle. CDR3 nucleotides: TGTGCCAGCAGCTCTAAGATAACCCGGGGGCAAGAGACCCAGTACTTC. Translated, it gives CASSSKITRGQETQYF. Full variable domain (outside the CDR3, taken from reference TRBV5-4 and TRBJ2-5): ETGVTQSPTHLIKTRGQQVTLRCSSQSGHNTVSWYQQALGQGPQFIFQYYREEENGRGNFPPRFSGLQFPNYSSELNVNALELDDSALYLCASSSKITRGQETQYFGPGTRLLVL.

The chain recombines TRBV18 with TRBJ1-6; 9 bases map to TRBD1. Germline CDR1 and CDR2: KGHSH and LQKENI. CDR3 size: 15 residues. Trimming took 6 bases from V and 9 from J; bases not matched to a gene: 9. CDR3 sequence: CASSPGTGMVSPLHF. CDR3 DNA sequence: TGTGCCAGCTCGCCAGGGACAGGGATGGTTTCACCCCTCCACTTT.

The chain recombines TRBV5-6 with TRBJ2-3; D is perhaps TRBD1 (6 bases). Trimming pared 2 bases from V and 1 base from J, leaving 11 bases between. From germline, CDR1 is SGHDT and CDR2 YYEEEE. The CDR3 runs 15 residues. The CDR3 DNA sequence: TGTGCCAGCAGCTTCGGTCCAGGGGGCACAGATACGCAGTATTTT. Its translation is CASSFGPGGTDTQYF.

This sequence joins TRBV19 and TRBJ2-7; TRBD2 might be the D (6 bases). The CDR3 sequence is 15 residues long. The ends were cut back, 4 bases at V and 0 bases at J, with 13 bases in the middle. CDR1 LNHDA and CDR2 SQIVND come from the germline V gene (reference sequence). CDR3 residues: CASSNRRGSSYEQYF. CDR3 DNA: TGTGCCAGTAGTAATAGGCGGGGAAGCTCCTACGAGCAGTACTTC.

The chain carries TRBV5-1 and TRBJ2-5, with 13 bases that match TRBD2. This CDR3 is built from 15 residues. With V trimmed by 2 bases and J by 4 bases, 2 bases remained unmatched. The germline CDR1 and CDR2 sequences are SGHRS and YFSETQ. CDR3 residues: CASSLLAGGSETQYF. The CDR3 bases are TGCGCCAGCAGCTTACTAGCGGGGGGGTCAGAGACCCAGTACTTC.

The V call is TRBV30, the J call TRBJ2-6; possibly TRBD1 for D (7 bases). This CDR3 contains 17 residues. The V end lost 3 bases, the J end lost 0 bases, and 15 bases lay between the germline ends. Germline-derived CDR1 and CDR2 are GTSNPN and SVGIG (reference sequence). The CDR3 DNA follows: TGTGCCTGGAGCAACAGGAGGGGGCTCTCTGGGGCCAACGTCCTGACTTTC. Protein: CAWSNRRGLSGANVLTF.

V gene TRBV30 combines with J gene TRBJ2-5; 8 positions agree with TRBD2. J gave up 5 bases and V 3 bases, and 8 bases lay outside the gene matches. The CDR3 contains 14 residues. Germline V gene sequence: CDR1 GTSNPN, CDR2 SVGIG (reference sequence). CDR3 DNA: TGTGCCTGGAGCCCGGGGGGGGAACGGGAGACCCAGTACTTC. Translation: CAWSPGGERETQYF.

The rearrangement links TRBV28 to TRBJ1-1; D possibly corresponds to TRBD1 (5 bases). CDR1 and CDR2 from the germline V gene are MDHEN and SYDVKM. CDR3 size: 16 residues. V lost 4 bases, J lost 0 bases, and 15 bases lay in between. CDR3 sequence (DNA): TGTGCCAGCAGTTCCCCGCCGGGACTCCTGAACACTGAAGCTTTCTTT. It is translated as CASSSPPGLLNTEAFF.

This clone has only one observation. The V gene is TRBV6-6, the J gene TRBJ2-1, with 10 bases matching TRBD2. The germline CDR1 and CDR2 sequences are MNHNY and SVGAGI (reference sequence). The CDR3 length is 15 residues. J was trimmed by 5 bases and V by 2 bases; bases with no gene match: 3. The CDR3 reads CASSYPGTSDNEQFF. CDR3 coding DNA: TGTGCCAGCAGTTACCCCGGGACTAGCGACAATGAGCAGTTCTTC.

J is TRBJ1-2 and V is TRBV6-6, with no clear D. V shed 4 bases and J shed 4 bases, with 19 bases lying between them. The CDR3 is 16 residues long. CDR1 is MNHNY and CDR2 is SVGAGI in the germline V gene (reference sequence). The CDR3 nucleotides read TGTGCCAGCAGTTGGGGAGACCGAGCAAGTATCTATGGCTACACCTTC. Translating gives CASSWGDRASIYGYTF.

This clone was seen repeatedly, ten times or more. This chain joins TRBV4-1 and TRBJ1-3; 7 nucleotides align to TRBD1. The CDR3 covers 16 residues. Per the germline V gene, CDR1 is MGHRA and CDR2 is YSYEKL. The V and J ends lost 2 bases and 3 bases, in that order; junction bases with no gene match: 7. The CDR3 DNA follows: TGCGCCAGCAGCCAACAAATACAGGGGATTGGAAACACCATATATTTT. Residues: CASSQQIQGIGNTIYF.

The J gene is TRBJ2-1, the V gene TRBV4-2, with D tentatively TRBD2 (7 bases). The length of the CDR3 is 15 residues. Germline V gives CDR1 LGHNA, CDR2 YNFKEQ. Trimming shortened V by 2 bases and J by 7 bases, and 15 bases separated the two germline ends. CDR3 in DNA: TGTGCCAGCAGCCAACGTCATAGGGGGGGGAATGAGCAGTTCTTC. Amino acids: CASSQRHRGGNEQFF.

The gene calls are TRBV7-3 and TRBJ2-1, with D possibly being TRBD2 (6 bases). Germline CDR1 SGHTA, CDR2 FQGTGA. The CDR3 covers 12 residues. V shed 3 bases and J shed 10 bases, with 10 bases lying between them. The DNA for the CDR3 is TGTGCCAGCAGCTTTTTGGAGGGGGAGCAGTTCTTC. Protein: CASSFLEGEQFF.

V usage is TRBV7-9 and J usage is TRBJ1-4, with no clear D. Germline CDR1 is SEHNR and CDR2 is FQNEAQ (reference sequence). The CDR3 runs to 17 residues. V shed 3 bases and J shed 0 bases, with 14 bases lying between them. The CDR3 sequence: CASSFRGASATNEKLFF. The CDR3 coding sequence is TGTGCCAGCAGCTTTCGAGGAGCCAGTGCAACTAATGAAAAACTGTTTTTT.

This clone was seen more than once but under ten times. The CDR3 DNA reads as TGTGCCAGCAGCTTAGGAGCGAACACTGAAGCTTTCTTT. It translates to CASSLGANTEAFF. The V and J genes are TRBV7-3 and TRBJ1-1; no definite D call. Deletions cut 2 bases from V and 1 base from J, with 5 bases between. Germline assignment: CDR1 SGHTA and CDR2 FQGTGA. This CDR3 spans 13 amino acids.